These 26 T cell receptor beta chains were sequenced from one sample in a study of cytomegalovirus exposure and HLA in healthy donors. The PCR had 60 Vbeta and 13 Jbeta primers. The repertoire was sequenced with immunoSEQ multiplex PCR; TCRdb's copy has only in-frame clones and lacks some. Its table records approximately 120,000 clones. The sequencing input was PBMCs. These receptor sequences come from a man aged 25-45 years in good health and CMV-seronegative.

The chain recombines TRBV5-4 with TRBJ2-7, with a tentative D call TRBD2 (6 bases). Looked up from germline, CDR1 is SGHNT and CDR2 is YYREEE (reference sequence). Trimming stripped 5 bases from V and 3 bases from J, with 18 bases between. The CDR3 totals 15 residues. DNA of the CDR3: TGTGCCAGCAGTCTCGGGGAACTAGCCTACTACGAGCAGTACTTC. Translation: CASSLGELAYYEQYF. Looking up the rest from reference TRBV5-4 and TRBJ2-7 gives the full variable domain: ETGVTQSPTHLIKTRGQQVTLRCSSQSGHNTVSWYQQALGQGPQFIFQYYREEENGRGNFPPRFSGLQFPNYSSELNVNALELDDSALYLCASSLGELAYYEQYFGPGTRLTVT.

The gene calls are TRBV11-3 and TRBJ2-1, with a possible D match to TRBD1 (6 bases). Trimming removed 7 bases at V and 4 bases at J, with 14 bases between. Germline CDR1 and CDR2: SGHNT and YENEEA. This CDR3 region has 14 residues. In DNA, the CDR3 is TGTGCCAGCACCCGAGGGGGACGGTACAATGAGCAGTTCTTC. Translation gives CASTRGGRYNEQFF.

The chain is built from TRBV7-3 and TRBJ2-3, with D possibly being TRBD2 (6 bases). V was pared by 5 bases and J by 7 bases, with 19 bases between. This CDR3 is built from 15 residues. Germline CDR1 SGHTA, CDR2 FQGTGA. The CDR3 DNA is TGTGCCAGCAGCGAGAGCGGAGGGAGCATGAATACGCAGTATTTT. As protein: CASSESGGSMNTQYF.

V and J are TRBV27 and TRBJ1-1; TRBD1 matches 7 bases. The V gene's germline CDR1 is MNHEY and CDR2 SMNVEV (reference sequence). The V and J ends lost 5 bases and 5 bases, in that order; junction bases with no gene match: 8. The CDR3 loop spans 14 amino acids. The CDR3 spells CASSRATGATEAFF. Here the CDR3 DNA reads TGTGCCAGCAGTCGTGCAACAGGGGCGACTGAAGCTTTCTTT.

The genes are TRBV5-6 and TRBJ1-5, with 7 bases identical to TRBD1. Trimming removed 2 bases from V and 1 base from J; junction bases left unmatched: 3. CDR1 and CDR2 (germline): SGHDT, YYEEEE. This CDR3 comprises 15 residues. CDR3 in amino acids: CASSFGRGSNQPQHF. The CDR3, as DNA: TGTGCCAGCAGCTTCGGCAGGGGGAGCAATCAGCCCCAGCATTTT.

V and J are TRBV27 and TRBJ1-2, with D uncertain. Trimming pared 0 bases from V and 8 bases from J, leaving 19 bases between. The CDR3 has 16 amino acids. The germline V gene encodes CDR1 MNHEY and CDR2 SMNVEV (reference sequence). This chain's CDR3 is CASSLSWLPTTEGYTF. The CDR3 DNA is TGTGCCAGCAGTTTATCTTGGCTGCCCACTACGGAGGGCTACACCTTC.

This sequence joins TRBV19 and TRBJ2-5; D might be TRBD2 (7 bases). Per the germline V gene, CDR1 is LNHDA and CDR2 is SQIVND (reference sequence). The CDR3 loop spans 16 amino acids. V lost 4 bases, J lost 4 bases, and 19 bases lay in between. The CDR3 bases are TGTGCCAGTAGTAAGACCAACCAGGGGAGGGGAGAGACCCAGTACTTC. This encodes CASSKTNQGRGETQYF.

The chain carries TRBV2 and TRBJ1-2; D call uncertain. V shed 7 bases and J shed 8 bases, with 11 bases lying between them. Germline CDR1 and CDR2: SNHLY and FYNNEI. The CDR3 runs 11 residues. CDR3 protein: CASNEAGGYTF. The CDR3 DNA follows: TGTGCCAGCAATGAGGCGGGGGGCTACACCTTC.

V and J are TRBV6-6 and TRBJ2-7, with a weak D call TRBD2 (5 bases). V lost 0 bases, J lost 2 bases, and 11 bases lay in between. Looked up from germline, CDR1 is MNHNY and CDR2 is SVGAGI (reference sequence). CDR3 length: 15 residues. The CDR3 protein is CASSYSEPGTYEQYF. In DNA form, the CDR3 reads TGTGCCAGCAGTTACTCGGAACCGGGGACCTACGAGCAGTACTTC.

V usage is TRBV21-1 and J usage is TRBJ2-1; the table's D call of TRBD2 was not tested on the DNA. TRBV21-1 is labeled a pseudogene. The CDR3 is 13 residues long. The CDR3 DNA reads TGTGCCAGCAGCTCCCCGGCGGGGGCTGAGCAGTTCTTC. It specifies CASSSPAGAEQFF.

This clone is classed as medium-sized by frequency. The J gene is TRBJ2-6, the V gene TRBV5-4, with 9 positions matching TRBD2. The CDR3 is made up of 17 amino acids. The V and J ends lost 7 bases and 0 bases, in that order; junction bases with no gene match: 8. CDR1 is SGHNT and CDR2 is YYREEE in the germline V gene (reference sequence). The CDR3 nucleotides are TGTGCCAGCTCACTAGCGGGCCCTCTCTCTGGGGCCAACGTCCTGACTTTC. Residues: CASSLAGPLSGANVLTF.

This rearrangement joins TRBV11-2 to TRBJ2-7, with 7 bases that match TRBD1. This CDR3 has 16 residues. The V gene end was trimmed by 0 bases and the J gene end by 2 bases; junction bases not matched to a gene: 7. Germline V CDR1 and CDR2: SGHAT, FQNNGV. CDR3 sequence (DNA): TGTGCCAGCAGCTTAGACTCCGGGACAGAGCCCTACGAGCAGTACTTC. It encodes CASSLDSGTEPYEQYF.

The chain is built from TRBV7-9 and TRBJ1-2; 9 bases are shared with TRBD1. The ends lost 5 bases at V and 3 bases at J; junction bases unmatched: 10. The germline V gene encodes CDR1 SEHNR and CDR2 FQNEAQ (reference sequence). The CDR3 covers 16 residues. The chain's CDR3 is CASSPRQGGIDYGYTF. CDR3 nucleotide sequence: TGTGCCAGCAGCCCCCGACAGGGGGGGATCGACTATGGCTACACCTTC. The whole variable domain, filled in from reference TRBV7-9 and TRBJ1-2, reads DTGVSQNPRHKITKRGQNVTFRCDPISEHNRLYWYRQTLGQGPEFLTYFQNEAQLEKSRLLSDRFSAERPKGSFSTLEIQRTEQGDSAMYLCASSPRQGGIDYGYTFGSGTRLTVV.

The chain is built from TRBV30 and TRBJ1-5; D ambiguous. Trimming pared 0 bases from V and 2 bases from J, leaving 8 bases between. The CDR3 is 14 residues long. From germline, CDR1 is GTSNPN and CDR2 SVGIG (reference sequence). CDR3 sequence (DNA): TGTGCCTGGAGTGTGGGCGTCGGCAATCAGCCCCAGCATTTT. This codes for CAWSVGVGNQPQHF.

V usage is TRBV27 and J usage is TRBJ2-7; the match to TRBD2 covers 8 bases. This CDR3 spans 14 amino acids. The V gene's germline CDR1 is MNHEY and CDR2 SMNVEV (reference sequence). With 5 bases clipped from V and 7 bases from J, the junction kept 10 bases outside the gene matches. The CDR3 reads CASSPSAGDWEQYF. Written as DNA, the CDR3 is TGTGCCAGCAGTCCCTCAGCGGGAGATTGGGAGCAGTACTTC.

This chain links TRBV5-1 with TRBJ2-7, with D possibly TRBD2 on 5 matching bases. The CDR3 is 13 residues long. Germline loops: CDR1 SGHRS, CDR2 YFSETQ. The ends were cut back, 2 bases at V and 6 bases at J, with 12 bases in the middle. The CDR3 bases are TGCGCCAGCAGCTTAATCGGGGTAGGCGAGCAGTACTTC. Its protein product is CASSLIGVGEQYF.

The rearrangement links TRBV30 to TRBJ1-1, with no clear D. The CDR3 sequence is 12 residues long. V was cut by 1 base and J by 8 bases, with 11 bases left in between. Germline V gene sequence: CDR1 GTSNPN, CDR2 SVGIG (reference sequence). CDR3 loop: CAWSDVGREAFF. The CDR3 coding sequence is TGTGCCTGGAGTGACGTGGGCAGGGAAGCTTTCTTT.

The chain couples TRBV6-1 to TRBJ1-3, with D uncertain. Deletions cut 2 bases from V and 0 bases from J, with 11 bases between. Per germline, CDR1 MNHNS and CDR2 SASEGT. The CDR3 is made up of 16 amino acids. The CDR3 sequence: CASSESFGASGNTIYF. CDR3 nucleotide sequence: TGTGCCAGCAGTGAAAGTTTCGGAGCCTCTGGAAACACCATATATTTT.

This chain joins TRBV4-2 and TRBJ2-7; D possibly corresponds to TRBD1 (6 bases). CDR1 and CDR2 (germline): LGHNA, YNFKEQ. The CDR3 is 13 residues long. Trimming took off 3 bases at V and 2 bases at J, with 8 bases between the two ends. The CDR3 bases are TGTGCCAGCAGCCATGGGGACACCTACGAGCAGTACTTC. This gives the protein CASSHGDTYEQYF.

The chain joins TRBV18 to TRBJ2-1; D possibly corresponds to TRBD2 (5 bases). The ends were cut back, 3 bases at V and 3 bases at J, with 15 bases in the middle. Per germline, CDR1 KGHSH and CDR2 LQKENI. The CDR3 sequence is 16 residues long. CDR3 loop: CASSPTDSTNYNEQFF. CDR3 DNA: TGTGCCAGCTCACCTACGGACTCCACTAACTACAATGAGCAGTTCTTC.

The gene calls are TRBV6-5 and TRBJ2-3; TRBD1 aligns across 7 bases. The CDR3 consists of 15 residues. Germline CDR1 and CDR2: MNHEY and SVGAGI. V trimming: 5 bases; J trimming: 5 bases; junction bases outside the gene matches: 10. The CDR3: CASSIRGQPGDTQYF. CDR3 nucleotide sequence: TGTGCCAGCAGTATTCGGGGACAGCCGGGAGATACGCAGTATTTT.

CDR3 in DNA: TGTGCCAGCAGCGCGGGACAGGGGACAGATACGCAGTATTTT. Its protein is CASSAGQGTDTQYF. The J gene is TRBJ2-3, the V gene TRBV5-6; 10 nucleotides line up with TRBD1. CDR1 and CDR2 (germline): SGHDT, YYEEEE. The CDR3 loop spans 14 amino acids. With 4 bases clipped from V and 3 bases from J, the junction kept 2 bases outside the gene matches.

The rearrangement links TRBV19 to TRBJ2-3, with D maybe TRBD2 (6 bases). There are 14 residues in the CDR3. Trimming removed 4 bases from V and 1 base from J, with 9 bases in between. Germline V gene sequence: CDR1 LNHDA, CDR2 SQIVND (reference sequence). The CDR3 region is CASSTTGGTDTQYF. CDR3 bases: TGTGCCAGTAGTACCACGGGGGGCACAGATACGCAGTATTTT. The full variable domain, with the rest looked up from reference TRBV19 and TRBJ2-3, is DGGITQSPKYLFRKEGQNVTLSCEQNLNHDAMYWYRQDPGQGLRLIYYSQIVNDFQKGDIAEGYSVSREKKESFPLTVTSAQKNPTAFYLCASSTTGGTDTQYFGPGTRLTVL.

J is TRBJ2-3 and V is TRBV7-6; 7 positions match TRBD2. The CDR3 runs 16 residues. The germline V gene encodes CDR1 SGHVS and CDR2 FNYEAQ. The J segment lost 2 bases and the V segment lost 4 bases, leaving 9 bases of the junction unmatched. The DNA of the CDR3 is TGTGCCAGCAGCTACGGAGTCGGGAGGAACACAGATACGCAGTATTTT. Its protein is CASSYGVGRNTDTQYF.

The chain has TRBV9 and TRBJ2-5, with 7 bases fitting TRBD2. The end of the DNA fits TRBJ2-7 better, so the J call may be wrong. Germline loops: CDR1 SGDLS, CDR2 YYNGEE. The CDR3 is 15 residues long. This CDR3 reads CASSVDEGTGGEQYF. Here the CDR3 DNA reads TGTGCCAGCAGCGTAGATGAGGGGACGGGGGGCGAGCAGTACTTC.

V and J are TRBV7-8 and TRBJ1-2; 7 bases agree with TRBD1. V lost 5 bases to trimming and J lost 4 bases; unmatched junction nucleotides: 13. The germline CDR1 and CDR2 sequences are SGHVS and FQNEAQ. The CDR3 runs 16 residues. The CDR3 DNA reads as TGTGCCAGCAGCCCCCGGATAGGGGGCGAACGCTATGGCTACACCTTC. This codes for CASSPRIGGERYGYTF.